The next 27 T cell receptor beta chains were all read from a single sample in a study of glioma-infiltrating T cells after dendritic cell vaccination. Profiling relied on immunoSEQ multiplex PCR, and the TCRdb table lists in-frame clones only, not all of them. The sample lists about 99,000 clones, roughly 76% occurring once. This specimen was blood, taken before dendritic cell vaccination. Source of these receptors: a human donor with glioblastoma.

This clone turned up a few times. The gene calls are TRBV19 and TRBJ1-1; D gene ambiguous. There are 12 residues in the CDR3. Germline CDR1 and CDR2: LNHDA and SQIVND (reference sequence). Trimming removed 4 bases from V and 1 base from J, with 4 bases in between. The CDR3 reads CASSNKNTEAFF. For the CDR3, the DNA is TGTGCCAGTAGTAACAAGAACACTGAAGCTTTCTTT.

The V call is TRBV9, the J call TRBJ1-1, with 8 nucleotides matching TRBD1. The germline gives CDR1 SGDLS, CDR2 YYNGEE. Germline trimming cut 2 bases from V and 4 bases from J; bases unmatched to any gene: 4. The CDR3 runs 14 residues. The CDR3 loop reads CASSVWTGITEAFF. The DNA for the CDR3 is TGTGCCAGCAGCGTTTGGACAGGGATCACTGAAGCTTTCTTT. Full variable domain (remainder filled in from reference TRBV9 and TRBJ1-1): DSGVTQTPKHLITATGQRVTLRCSPRSGDLSVYWYQQSLDQGLQFLIQYYNGEERAKGNILERFSAQQFPDLHSELNLSSLELGDSALYFCASSVWTGITEAFFGQGTRLTVV.

This sequence joins TRBV18 and TRBJ2-3, with TRBD2 matching 12 bases. Looked up from germline, CDR1 is KGHSH and CDR2 is LQKENI. The CDR3 runs to 17 residues. V lost 3 bases to trimming and J lost 6 bases; unmatched junction nucleotides: 10. This CDR3 reads CASSPPRLAGGRDTQYF. DNA of the CDR3: TGTGCCAGCTCACCCCCACGGCTAGCGGGGGGGCGGGATACGCAGTATTTT.

The chain links TRBV11-2 to TRBJ2-3, with D possibly TRBD2 on 5 matching bases. The CDR3 length is 14 residues. The germline gives CDR1 SGHAT, CDR2 FQNNGV. V was clipped by 5 bases and J by 1 base, with 10 bases between them. For the CDR3, the DNA is TGTGCCAGCAGCACCGACGGGGGCACAGATACGCAGTATTTT. This translates into CASSTDGGTDTQYF. The whole variable domain, remainder taken from reference TRBV11-2 and TRBJ2-3, is EAGVAQSPRYKIIEKRQSVAFWCNPISGHATLYWYQQILGQGPKLLIQFQNNGVVDDSQLPKDRFSAERLKGVDSTLKIQPAKLEDSAVYLCASSTDGGTDTQYFGPGTRLTVL.

The genes are TRBV27 and TRBJ2-7, with 9 bases aligning to TRBD2. V was pared by 4 bases and J by 2 bases, with 18 bases of the junction left unmatched. Germline lookup yields CDR1 MNHEY and CDR2 SMNVEV (reference sequence). The CDR3 sequence is 19 residues long. CDR3 nucleotides: TGTGCCAGCAGTTCGCTTCTAGCGGGGTTCTTTGCTTTAACCTACGAGCAGTACTTC. Its translation: CASSSLLAGFFALTYEQYF.

The chain's CDR3 is CAWSPDRENGYTF. CDR3 sequence (DNA): TGTGCCTGGAGTCCCGACAGGGAGAATGGCTACACCTTC. The V gene is TRBV30, the J gene TRBJ1-2, with TRBD1 matching 7 bases. Trimming at V came to 2 bases and at J to 6 bases, leaving 6 bases not matched to a gene. The CDR3 is 13 residues long. The germline gives CDR1 GTSNPN, CDR2 SVGIG (reference sequence).

The V call is TRBV5-1, the J call TRBJ1-5; TRBD1 matches at 8 bases. CDR1 is SGHRS, CDR2 YFSETQ, per germline. CDR3 length equals 16 residues. V shed 0 bases, J shed 1 base, and the junction held 3 bases outside the gene matches. The CDR3 sequence: CASSLDRGTSNQPQHF. The CDR3 DNA sequence: TGCGCCAGCAGCTTGGACAGGGGGACGAGCAATCAGCCCCAGCATTTT. Using reference TRBV5-1 and TRBJ1-5 for the parts outside the CDR3, the full variable domain is KAGVTQTPRYLIKTRGQQVTLSCSPISGHRSVSWYQQTPGQGLQFLFEYFSETQRNKGNFPGRFSGRQFSNSRSEMNVSTLELGDSALYLCASSLDRGTSNQPQHFGDGTRLSIL.

CDR3 DNA sequence: TGTGCCAGCTCACCCGCGGAAGTTGGTGGCTACACCTTC. Protein: CASSPAEVGGYTF. This chain links TRBV18 with TRBJ1-2; no reliable D call. The CDR3 contains 13 residues. Germline V lookup: CDR1 KGHSH, CDR2 LQKENI. V was shortened by 3 bases and J by 7 bases, with 12 bases between the two germline ends.

The rearrangement uses TRBV9 and TRBJ1-5; D perhaps matches TRBD1 (6 bases). V lost 4 bases and J lost 6, with 11 bases in between. Per germline, CDR1 SGDLS and CDR2 YYNGEE. The CDR3 sequence is 13 residues long. In DNA, the CDR3 is TGTGCCAGCAGCCGGCAGGGGAGTCAGCCCCAGCATTTT. Amino acids: CASSRQGSQPQHF.

This chain links TRBV5-4 with TRBJ2-3; D is uncertain. V lost 1 base and J 0 bases, leaving 6 bases between the germline ends. The germline V gene encodes CDR1 SGHNT and CDR2 YYREEE (reference sequence). The CDR3 has 14 amino acids. The CDR3 sequence: CASSLITSTDTQYF. Here the CDR3 DNA reads TGTGCCAGCAGCTTGATCACTAGCACAGATACGCAGTATTTT.

The CDR3 spells CASGLTLRGETQYF. The DNA of the CDR3 is TGTGCTAGTGGTTTGACTCTCAGGGGAGAGACCCAGTACTTC. The chain is built from TRBV12-5 and TRBJ2-5; possibly TRBD1 for D (6 bases). CDR1 LGHNT and CDR2 FRNRAP come from the germline V gene. V shed 2 bases and J shed 4 bases, with 11 bases lying between them. There are 14 residues in the CDR3.

Only one count was recorded for this clone. V gene TRBV20-1 combines with J gene TRBJ1-2; D gene ambiguous. This CDR3 spans 11 amino acids. Germline CDR1 and CDR2: DFQATT and SNEGSKA (reference sequence). Trimming removed 5 bases at V and 6 bases at J, with 10 bases between. The CDR3 is CSAWGDHGYTF. The CDR3 coding sequence is TGCAGTGCTTGGGGAGATCATGGCTACACCTTC.

The chain combines TRBV6-1 with TRBJ2-7; 7 bases agree with TRBD2. The CDR3 has 15 amino acids. The germline gives CDR1 MNHNS, CDR2 SASEGT. V trimming: 3 bases; J trimming: 2 bases; junction bases outside the gene matches: 7. CDR3 sequence (DNA): TGTGCCAGCAGTGACCCGGGACTACCGACCTACGAGCAGTACTTC. Its protein product is CASSDPGLPTYEQYF.

The chain carries TRBV11-2 and TRBJ1-4; D not resolved. The V gene's germline CDR1 is SGHAT and CDR2 FQNNGV. The CDR3 is 15 residues long. Trimming left V 6 bases short and J 0 bases short, with 11 bases between. This CDR3 reads CASSQSGTTNEKLFF. In DNA, the CDR3 is TGTGCCAGCAGTCAGTCGGGGACAACTAATGAAAAACTGTTTTTT.

J is TRBJ2-7 and V is TRBV13, with 9 bases identical to TRBD1. The junction had 5 bases not matched to a gene; V was cut back by 2 bases and J by 3 bases. The germline CDR1 and CDR2 sequences are PRHDT and FYEKMQ (reference sequence). The CDR3 totals 15 residues. CDR3 loop: CASSLRTGDIYEQYF. The CDR3 coding sequence is TGTGCCAGCAGCTTACGGACAGGGGATATCTACGAGCAGTACTTC.

This clone was picked up one time. The CDR3 protein is CASSPVTNSPLHF. For the CDR3, the DNA is TGTGCCAGCAGTCCCGTAACAAATTCACCCCTCCACTTT. The rearrangement joins TRBV7-9 to TRBJ1-6; D call uncertain. CDR3 length equals 13 residues. Germline V gene sequence: CDR1 SEHNR, CDR2 FQNEAQ (reference sequence). Trimming took off 6 bases at V and 7 bases at J, with 10 bases between the two ends.

In its sample, this clone was seen once. V gene TRBV14 combines with J gene TRBJ2-7; TRBD1 is a possible D gene (6 bases). Germline CDR1 and CDR2: SGHDN and FVKESK. The CDR3 has 16 residues. V was trimmed by 1 base and J by 4 bases, leaving 17 bases between them. CDR3 in amino acids: CASSQGHREGGYEQYF. As DNA, the CDR3 is TGTGCCAGCAGCCAAGGCCACAGGGAAGGTGGATACGAGCAGTACTTC.

The chain carries TRBV5-6 and TRBJ2-5, with TRBD1 matching 9 bases. V shed 0 bases, J shed 5 bases, and the junction held 17 bases outside the gene matches. The germline CDR1 and CDR2 sequences are SGHDT and YYEEEE. This CDR3 comprises 19 residues. The CDR3 is CASSLDGVTGTGSGETQYF. CDR3 in DNA: TGTGCCAGCAGCTTGGACGGGGTTACCGGGACAGGGTCGGGGGAGACCCAGTACTTC.

V and J are TRBV6-1 and TRBJ1-6, with 9 bases that match TRBD1. CDR1 is MNHNS and CDR2 is SASEGT in the germline V gene. After removal of 1 base from V and 9 bases from J, the junction contained 1 base not matched to a gene. The CDR3 has 14 residues. CDR3 amino acids: CASSEVGQGSPLHF. The CDR3 DNA follows: TGTGCCAGCAGTGAAGTGGGACAGGGTTCACCCCTCCACTTT.

This chain's CDR3 is CASSLAGGPYNEQFF. The CDR3, as DNA: TGTGCCAGCAGCTTAGCGGGGGGGCCTTACAATGAGCAGTTCTTC. The V gene is TRBV7-2, the J gene TRBJ2-1, with D perhaps TRBD2 (7 bases). CDR1 is SGHTA, CDR2 FQGNSA, per germline. The CDR3 runs 15 residues. Trimming removed 0 bases from V and 4 bases from J, with 10 bases in between. The full variable domain, with the rest looked up from reference TRBV7-2 and TRBJ2-1, is GAGVSQSPSNKVTEKGKDVELRCDPISGHTALYWYRQSLGQGLEFLIYFQGNSAPDKSGLPSDRFSAERTGGSVSTLTIQRTQQEDSAVYLCASSLAGGPYNEQFFGPGTRLTVL.

The chain employs TRBV7-2 and TRBJ1-1; the D gene is possibly TRBD1 (6 bases). Trimming removed 4 bases at V and 2 bases at J, with 20 bases between. Germline V lookup: CDR1 SGHTA, CDR2 FQGNSA. CDR3 length: 17 amino acids. In nucleotides, the CDR3 is TGTGCCAGCAGCTCCCCCCAGCGGGGGCGTCTTAACACTGAAGCTTTCTTT. Residues: CASSSPQRGRLNTEAFF.

In this sample, this clone turned up once. This chain joins TRBV7-2 and TRBJ2-2, with TRBD2 matching 7 bases. Germline assignment: CDR1 SGHTA and CDR2 FQGNSA. The CDR3 covers 15 residues. The junction had 7 bases not matched to a gene; V was cut back by 5 bases and J by 4 bases. The CDR3: CASSALTSFTGELFF. The CDR3 DNA reads as TGTGCCAGCAGCGCCCTGACTAGCTTCACCGGGGAGCTGTTTTTT.

V is TRBV27 and J is TRBJ2-5, with a weak D call TRBD1 (6 bases). V gave up 6 bases and J gave up 1 base, with 6 bases separating them. The germline V gene encodes CDR1 MNHEY and CDR2 SMNVEV (reference sequence). This CDR3 spans 12 amino acids. CDR3 sequence (DNA): TGTGCCAGCAGGGACAGCCAAGAGACCCAGTACTTC. Its protein is CASRDSQETQYF.

The V and J genes are TRBV4-3 and TRBJ2-5, with D uncertain. The CDR3 length is 13 residues. Trimming took 1 base from V and 4 from J, leaving 7 bases between them. Germline CDR1 and CDR2: LGHNA and YSLEER. The CDR3 nucleotides are TGCGCCAGCAGCCAAGCAATCGGAGAGACCCAGTACTTC. Translating it yields CASSQAIGETQYF.

This clone was detected once. Other DNA sequences in the same sample also yield this CDR3. The gene calls are TRBV7-9 and TRBJ2-5; TRBD2 aligns across 13 bases. The CDR3 is 16 residues long. Germline CDR1 reads SEHNR; CDR2 reads FQNEAQ (reference sequence). Germline trimming cut 5 bases from V and 5 bases from J; bases unmatched to any gene: 8. The CDR3 loop is CASSLGTSGVQETQYF. Here the CDR3 DNA reads TGTGCCAGCAGCCTCGGGACTAGCGGGGTACAGGAGACCCAGTACTTC.

The chain is built from TRBV19 and TRBJ1-4; a possible D gene is TRBD1 (5 bases). The CDR3 length is 14 residues. Trimming removed 7 bases from V and 2 bases from J, with 11 bases in between. The V gene's germline CDR1 is LNHDA and CDR2 SQIVND (reference sequence). In DNA form, the CDR3 reads TGTGCCAGTACTCTCGGGACTACTAATGAAAAACTGTTTTTT. Protein: CASTLGTTNEKLFF.

The chain uses TRBV4-1 and TRBJ1-2; 7 bases map to TRBD1. CDR1 and CDR2 from the germline V gene are MGHRA and YSYEKL. V shed 2 bases, J shed 8 bases, and the junction held 17 bases outside the gene matches. The CDR3 contains 17 residues. The CDR3 bases are TGCGCCAGCAGCCAACCTAAGGGACAGACTCGCTCGGGGGGCTACACCTTC. Protein: CASSQPKGQTRSGGYTF.